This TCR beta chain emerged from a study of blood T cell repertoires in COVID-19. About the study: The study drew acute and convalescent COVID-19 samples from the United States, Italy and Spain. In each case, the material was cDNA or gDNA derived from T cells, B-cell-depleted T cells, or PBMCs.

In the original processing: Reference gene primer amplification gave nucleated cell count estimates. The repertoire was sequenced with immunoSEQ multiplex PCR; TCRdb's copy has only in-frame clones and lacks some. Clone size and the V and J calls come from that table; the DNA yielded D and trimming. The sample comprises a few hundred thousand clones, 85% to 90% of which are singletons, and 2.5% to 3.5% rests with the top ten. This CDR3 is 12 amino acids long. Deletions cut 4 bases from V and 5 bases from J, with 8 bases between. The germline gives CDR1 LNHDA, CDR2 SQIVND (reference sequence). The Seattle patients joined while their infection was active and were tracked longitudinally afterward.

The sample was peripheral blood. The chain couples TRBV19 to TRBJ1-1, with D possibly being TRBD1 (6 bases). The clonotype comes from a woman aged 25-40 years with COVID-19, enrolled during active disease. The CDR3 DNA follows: TGTGCCAGTAGTAACAGGGATACTGAAGCTTTCTTT. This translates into CASSNRDTEAFF.